The 24 T cell receptor beta chains in this list originate from one sample, sequenced in a study of regulatory T cells in long-lasting Graves disease. The time point: newly diagnosed GD, antithyroid drugs for less than 3 months. PBMC RNA was the source of the TCR library. In building TCR beta libraries, iRepertoire HTBI primers were used together with Arm-PCR of CDR3 regions. TCRdb itself ran the multiplex PCR reads through MiXCR, one entry per CDR3 protein. The table has hundreds of thousands of distinct CDR3 sequences, 15% seen once; the top ten hold approximately 22%. The sample in question was peripheral blood mononuclear cells (PBMCs), obtained at new diagnosis, from a patient treated with antithyroid drugs. The receptors come from a female donor with Graves disease.

This clonotype has ten or more counts. This likely comes from a read error, as the CDR3 has no conserved phenylalanine or tryptophan at its end. The rearrangement uses TRBV19 and TRBJ1-5, with TRBD1 matching 8 bases. V lost 5 bases and J lost 0; bases outside the gene matches: 9. This CDR3 region has 17 residues. Per germline, CDR1 LNHDA and CDR2 SQIVND (reference sequence). In DNA, the CDR3 is TGTGCCAGTAGTGATTGGACAGGGCTTATTAGCAATCAGCCCCAGCATTCT. Its translation: CASSDWTGLISNQPQHS.

This clonotype came up many times. The V and J genes are TRBV13 and TRBJ2-3, with D maybe TRBD1 (6 bases). Per germline, CDR1 PRHDT and CDR2 FYEKMQ (reference sequence). The CDR3 extends over 15 amino acids. V lost 8 bases, J lost 1 base, and 16 bases lay in between. The DNA of the CDR3 is TGTGCCAGCCATCAGGGGCTCATCGGCACAGATACGCAGTATTTT. Protein product: CASHQGLIGTDTQYF.

This clonotype showed up just a few times. The V call is TRBV28, the J call TRBJ2-1; D possibly corresponds to TRBD1 (6 bases). The CDR3 is 16 residues long. CDR1 MDHEN and CDR2 SYDVKM come from the germline V gene. V was shortened by 6 bases and J by 9 bases, with 24 bases between the two germline ends. CDR3 sequence reads: CASRPTGSILSSEQFF. The CDR3 region has the DNA TGTGCCAGCAGGCCTACAGGGTCCATTCTTTCCTCTGAGCAGTTCTTC.

This clonotype was counted only a few times. The chain carries TRBV9 and TRBJ1-3; maybe TRBD1 (5 bases). CDR1 is SGDLS, CDR2 YYNGEE, per germline. Trimming shortened V by 3 bases and J by 0 bases, and 10 bases separated the two germline ends. The CDR3 is made up of 15 amino acids. The CDR3 protein is CASSERGSSGNTIYF. The CDR3 bases are TGTGCCAGCAGCGAGAGGGGCTCCTCTGGAAACACCATATATTTT.

This clonotype was seen a handful of times. This chain connects TRBV7-9 to TRBJ1-1, with D possibly being TRBD1 (5 bases). Trimming pared 3 bases from V and 6 bases from J, leaving 14 bases between. This CDR3 has 14 amino acids. The germline CDR1 and CDR2 sequences are SEHNR and FQNEAQ (reference sequence). This CDR3 reads CASSLGEFNAEAFF. DNA of the CDR3: TGTGCCAGCAGCTTGGGGGAGTTTAACGCTGAAGCTTTCTTT. The whole variable domain, remainder taken from reference TRBV7-9 and TRBJ1-1, is DTGVSQNPRHKITKRGQNVTFRCDPISEHNRLYWYRQTLGQGPEFLTYFQNEAQLEKSRLLSDRFSAERPKGSFSTLEIQRTEQGDSAMYLCASSLGEFNAEAFFGQGTRLTVV.

This clonotype was counted at least ten times. The V and J genes are TRBV5-1 and TRBJ2-7; 9 bases align to TRBD2. The length of the CDR3 is 17 residues. V was pared by 1 base and J by 5 bases, with 13 bases of the junction left unmatched. Germline loops: CDR1 SGHRS, CDR2 YFSETQ. The CDR3 DNA follows: TGCGCCAGCAGCTTGCCGATTAGCGGGGGCTTCCGGGACGAGCAGTACTTC. Residues: CASSLPISGGFRDEQYF. The variable domain in full, completed from reference TRBV5-1 and TRBJ2-7, reads KAGVTQTPRYLIKTRGQQVTLSCSPISGHRSVSWYQQTPGQGLQFLFEYFSETQRNKGNFPGRFSGRQFSNSRSEMNVSTLELGDSALYLCASSLPISGGFRDEQYFGPGTRLTVT.

A few counts support this clonotype. The J gene is TRBJ2-3, the V gene TRBV6-5, with D maybe TRBD2 (5 bases). The CDR3 is made up of 15 amino acids. The germline V gene encodes CDR1 MNHEY and CDR2 SVGAGI. V was pared by 0 bases and J by 4 bases, with 11 bases between. The CDR3 DNA sequence: TGTGCCAGCAGTTACTCAGGAGAGGGCCCAGATACGCAGTATTTT. It specifies CASSYSGEGPDTQYF.

This clonotype appeared a single time. The gene calls are TRBV12-3 or TRBV12-4 and TRBJ2-1; D uncertain. Trimming cost V 2 bases and J 0 bases, with 8 bases left between them. The CDR3 is made up of 15 amino acids. CDR3 bases: TGTGCCAGCAGTTTACCCAGACGCTCCTACAATGAGCAGTTCTTC. This codes for CASSLPRRSYNEQFF.

The chain has TRBV7-2 and TRBJ2-1; 7 bases fit TRBD1. Trimming at V came to 11 bases and at J to 5 bases, leaving 15 bases not matched to a gene. This CDR3 is 15 amino acids long. The V gene's germline CDR1 is SGHTA and CDR2 FQGNSA. CDR3 amino acids: CACSGDGTVNNEQFF. CDR3 nucleotide sequence: TGTGCCTGCTCTGGGGACGGGACAGTCAACAATGAGCAGTTCTTC.

This clonotype was seen at least ten times. A junction boundary mismatches the germline segment, possibly from a read error. The chain links TRBV28 to TRBJ2-1; no definite D call. Germline loops: CDR1 MDHEN, CDR2 SYDVKM. The CDR3 length is 15 residues. The CDR3 loop is CASSLSRTGGNEQFF. As DNA, the CDR3 is TGTGCCAGCAGCTTATCACGGACGGGTGGGAATGAGCAGTTCTTC.

This clonotype came up many times. The rearrangement links TRBV11-2 to TRBJ2-2, with 11 bases matching TRBD1. This CDR3 spans 18 amino acids. The ends lost 2 bases at V and 1 base at J; junction bases unmatched: 6. CDR1 is SGHAT, CDR2 FQNNGV, per germline. CDR3 coding DNA: TGTGCCAGCAGCTTAAGGACAGGGGGCGCGAGGAACACCGGGGAGCTGTTTTTT. The encoded protein is CASSLRTGGARNTGELFF.

This clonotype was observed many times. This sequence joins TRBV3-1 and TRBJ2-5, with 11 bases lining up with TRBD2. From germline, CDR1 is LGHDT and CDR2 YNNKEL (reference sequence). The CDR3 runs to 16 residues. J gave up 1 base and V 0 bases, and 1 base lay outside the gene matches. CDR3 coding DNA: TGTGCCAGCAGCCAAGACCTAGCGGGAGGCCAAGAGACCCAGTACTTC. Translated: CASSQDLAGGQETQYF.

This clonotype was seen at least ten times. Its ends do not fully match the called genes, so a read error is possible. The J gene is TRBJ2-3, the V gene TRBV5-1; unclear D gene. Germline CDR1 and CDR2: SGHRS and YFSETQ. This CDR3 spans 12 amino acids. The CDR3 loop is CASSLGRNTQYF. The CDR3 DNA is TGTGCCAGCAGCTTAGGGCGAAATACGCAGTATTTT.

In its sample, this clonotype was seen many times. The CDR3 reads CSAKGITDTQYF. The CDR3, as DNA: TGCAGTGCGAAGGGGATCACAGATACGCAGTATTTT. The rearrangement joins TRBV20-1 to TRBJ2-3; the D gene is possibly TRBD1 (5 bases). V lost 6 bases to trimming and J lost 2 bases, with 9 bases between them. CDR1 and CDR2 from the germline V gene are DFQATT and SNEGSKA (reference sequence). There are 12 residues in the CDR3.

V and J are TRBV14 and TRBJ1-2; tentatively, D is TRBD1 (6 bases). Germline lookup yields CDR1 SGHDN and CDR2 FVKESK. The CDR3 runs to 14 residues. Trimming cost V 3 bases and J 9 bases, with 17 bases left between them. The CDR3 region is CASSQTGHRGSYTF. CDR3 nucleotides: TGTGCCAGCAGCCAGACGGGACACCGGGGTAGCTACACCTTC. The complete variable domain, with remaining parts taken from reference TRBV14 and TRBJ1-2, reads EAGVTQFPSHSVIEKGQTVTLRCDPISGHDNLYWYRRVMGKEIKFLLHFVKESKQDESGMPNNRFLAERTGGTYSTLKVQPAELEDSGVYFCASSQTGHRGSYTFGSGTRLTVV.

There are a few counts of this clonotype. This chain joins TRBV29-1 and TRBJ2-7; perhaps TRBD2 as D (6 bases). Germline CDR1 is SQVTM and CDR2 is ANQGSEA. V lost 4 bases and J lost 1, with 17 bases in between. CDR3 size: 15 residues. DNA for the CDR3: TGCAGCGTTGGAGATCGAGGGACTTTATCCTACGAGCAGTACTTC. Its protein is CSVGDRGTLSYEQYF.

This clonotype was counted ten times or more. The chain is built from TRBV20-1 and TRBJ2-1; a possible D gene is TRBD2 (6 bases). The CDR3 runs 14 residues. Looked up from germline, CDR1 is DFQATT and CDR2 is SNEGSKA (reference sequence). V shed 3 bases and J shed 4 bases, with 13 bases lying between them. CDR3 sequence reads: CSARAQRAYNEQFF. For the CDR3, the DNA is TGCAGTGCTAGGGCCCAGCGGGCATACAATGAGCAGTTCTTC.

This clonotype was seen many times. The chain combines TRBV7-8 with TRBJ2-7; TRBD1 matches 7 bases. The germline V gene encodes CDR1 SGHVS and CDR2 FQNEAQ. V dropped 1 base and J dropped 0; count of bases not matched to a gene: 3. This CDR3 spans 15 amino acids. The CDR3 here is CASSLVTGSSYEQYF. In nucleotides, the CDR3 is TGTGCCAGCAGCTTAGTGACAGGGAGCTCCTACGAGCAGTACTTC.

The rearrangement links TRBV11-2 to TRBJ2-1; D possibly uses TRBD1 or TRBD2 (5 bases each). With 5 bases removed from V and 3 bases from J, the gap between germline ends came to 32 bases. The CDR3 loop spans 21 amino acids. Germline CDR1 reads SGHAT; CDR2 reads FQNNGV. The CDR3 loop is CASSPVAGAGSKDYDYNEQFF. In DNA, the CDR3 is TGTGCCAGCAGCCCCGTCGCCGGGGCAGGCTCTAAAGACTACGACTACAATGAGCAGTTCTTC.

The V and J genes are TRBV27 and TRBJ1-2; D is possibly TRBD1 (6 bases). Germline V gives CDR1 MNHEY, CDR2 SMNVEV (reference sequence). CDR3 length: 15 amino acids. V lost 3 bases, J lost 3 bases, and 14 bases lay in between. The CDR3 spells CASSLGGALHYGYTF. In nucleotides, the CDR3 is TGTGCCAGCAGTTTGGGGGGGGCCCTTCACTATGGCTACACCTTC.

The chain uses TRBV2 and TRBJ1-1; D gene unclear. Germline-derived CDR1 and CDR2 are SNHLY and FYNNEI. Trimming cost V 6 bases and J 4 bases, with 12 bases left between them. This CDR3 is 13 amino acids long. The CDR3 coding sequence is TGTGCCAGCAGCCTGGACGGGCTCACTGAAGCTTTCTTT. Encoded protein: CASSLDGLTEAFF.

This clonotype was observed at least ten times. The chain employs TRBV2 and TRBJ2-5, with D unclear. Germline CDR1 and CDR2: SNHLY and FYNNEI. V gave up 3 bases and J gave up 2 bases, with 7 bases separating them. The CDR3 covers 13 residues. The CDR3: CASSEGRQETQYF. For the CDR3, the DNA is TGTGCCAGCAGTGAGGGTCGACAAGAGACCCAGTACTTC.

This clonotype was recorded at least ten times. V usage is TRBV29-1 and J usage is TRBJ2-3; D possibly matches TRBD1 or TRBD2 (5 bases each). The CDR3 contains 13 residues. Germline CDR1 is SQVTM and CDR2 is ANQGSEA. V dropped 4 bases and J dropped 6 bases, with 14 bases sitting between them. CDR3 region: CSVATVGADTQYF. In DNA form, the CDR3 reads TGCAGCGTTGCGACAGTCGGGGCGGATACGCAGTATTTT.

In its sample, this clonotype was seen many times. This chain uses TRBV7-9 with TRBJ2-1; D unresolved. CDR1 and CDR2 (germline): SEHNR, FQNEAQ (reference sequence). The CDR3 has 15 amino acids. Trimming pared 5 bases from V and 8 bases from J, leaving 19 bases between. The CDR3 loop reads CASSPDSNVVDEQFF. Written as DNA, the CDR3 is TGTGCCAGCAGCCCGGATTCTAACGTCGTCGATGAGCAGTTCTTC.